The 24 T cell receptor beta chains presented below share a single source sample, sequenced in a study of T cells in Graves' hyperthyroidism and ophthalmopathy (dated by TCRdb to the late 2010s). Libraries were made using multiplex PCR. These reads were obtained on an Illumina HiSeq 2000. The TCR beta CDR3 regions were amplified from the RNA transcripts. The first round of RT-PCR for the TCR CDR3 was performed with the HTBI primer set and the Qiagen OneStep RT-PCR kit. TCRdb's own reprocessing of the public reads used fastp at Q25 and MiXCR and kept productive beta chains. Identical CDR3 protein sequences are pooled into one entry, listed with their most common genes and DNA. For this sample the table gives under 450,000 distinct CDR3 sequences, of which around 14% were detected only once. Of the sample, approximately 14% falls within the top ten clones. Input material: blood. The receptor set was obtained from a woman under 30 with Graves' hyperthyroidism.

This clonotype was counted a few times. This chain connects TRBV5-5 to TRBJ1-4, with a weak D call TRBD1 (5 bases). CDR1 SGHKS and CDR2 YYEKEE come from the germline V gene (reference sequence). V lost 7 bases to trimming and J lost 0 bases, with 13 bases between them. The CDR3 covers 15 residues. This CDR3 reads CASQRGGATNEKLFF. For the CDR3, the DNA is TGTGCCAGCCAACGGGGGGGTGCAACTAATGAAAAACTGTTTTTT.

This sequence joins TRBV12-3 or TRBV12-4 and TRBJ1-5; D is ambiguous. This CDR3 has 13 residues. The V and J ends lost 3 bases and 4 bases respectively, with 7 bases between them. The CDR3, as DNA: TGTGCCAGCAGTTTTGCGGAGAATCAGCCCCAGCATTTT. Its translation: CASSFAENQPQHF.

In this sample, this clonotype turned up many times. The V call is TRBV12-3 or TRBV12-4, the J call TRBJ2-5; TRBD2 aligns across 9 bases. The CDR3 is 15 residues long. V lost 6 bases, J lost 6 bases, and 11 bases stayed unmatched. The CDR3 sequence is CASRAGGGGSKTQYF. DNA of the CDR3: TGTGCCAGCAGGGCGGGGGGGGGCGGGAGCAAGACCCAGTACTTC.

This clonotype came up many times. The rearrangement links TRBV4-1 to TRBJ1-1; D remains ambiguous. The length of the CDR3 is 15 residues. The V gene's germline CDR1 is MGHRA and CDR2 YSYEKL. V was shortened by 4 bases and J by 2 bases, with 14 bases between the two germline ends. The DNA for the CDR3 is TGCGCCAGCAGCCCCGGCGTCCCGGGAAACACTGAAGCTTTCTTT. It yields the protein CASSPGVPGNTEAFF.

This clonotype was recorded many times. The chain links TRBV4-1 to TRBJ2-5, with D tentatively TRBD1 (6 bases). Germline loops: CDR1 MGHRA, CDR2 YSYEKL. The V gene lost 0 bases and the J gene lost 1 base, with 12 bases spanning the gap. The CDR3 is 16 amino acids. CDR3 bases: TGCGCCAGCAGCCAAGAGAGGACAGATCGCCAAGAGACCCAGTACTTC. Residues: CASSQERTDRQETQYF.

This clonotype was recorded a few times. The CDR3 DNA reads TGTGCCAGCAGCGTAGAGGGAATTCTCACAGATACGCAGTATTTT. It specifies CASSVEGILTDTQYF. This chain joins TRBV9 and TRBJ2-3; D ambiguous. V was clipped by 0 bases and J by 2 bases, with 10 bases between them. The CDR3 sequence is 15 residues long. In germline, CDR1 is SGDLS, CDR2 YYNGEE.

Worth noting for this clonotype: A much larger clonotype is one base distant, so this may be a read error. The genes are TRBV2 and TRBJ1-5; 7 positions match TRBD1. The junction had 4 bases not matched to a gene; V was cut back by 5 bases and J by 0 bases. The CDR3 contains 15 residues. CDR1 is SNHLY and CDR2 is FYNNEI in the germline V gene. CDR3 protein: CASSRGQLSNQPQHF. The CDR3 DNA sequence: TGTGCCAGCAGTAGGGGACAGCTTAGCAATCAGCCCCAGCATTTT. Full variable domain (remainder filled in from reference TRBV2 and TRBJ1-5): EPEVTQTPSHQVTQMGQEVILRCVPISNHLYFYWYRQILGQKVEFLVSFYNNEISEKSEIFDDQFSVERPDGSNFTLKIRSTKLEDSAMYFCASSRGQLSNQPQHFGDGTRLSIL.

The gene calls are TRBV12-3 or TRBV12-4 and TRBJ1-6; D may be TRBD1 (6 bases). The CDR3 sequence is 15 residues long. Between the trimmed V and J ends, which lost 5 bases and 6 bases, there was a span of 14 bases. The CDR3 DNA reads TGTGCCAGCAGTGCCCAGGGGCTAGGTAATTCACCCCTCCACTTT. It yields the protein CASSAQGLGNSPLHF.

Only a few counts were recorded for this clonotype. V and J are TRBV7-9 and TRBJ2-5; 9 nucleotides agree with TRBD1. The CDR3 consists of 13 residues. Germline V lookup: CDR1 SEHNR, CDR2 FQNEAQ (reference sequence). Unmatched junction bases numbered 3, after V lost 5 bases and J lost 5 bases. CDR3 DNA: TGTGCCAGCAGCAAACAGGGGGCTGAGACCCAGTACTTC. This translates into CASSKQGAETQYF.

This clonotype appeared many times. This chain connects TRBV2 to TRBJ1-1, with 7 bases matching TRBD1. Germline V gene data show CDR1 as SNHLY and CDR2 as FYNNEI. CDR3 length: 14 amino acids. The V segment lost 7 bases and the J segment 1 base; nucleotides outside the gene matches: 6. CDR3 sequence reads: CASIRGEANTEAFF. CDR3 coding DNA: TGTGCCAGCATCAGGGGGGAAGCGAACACTGAAGCTTTCTTT.

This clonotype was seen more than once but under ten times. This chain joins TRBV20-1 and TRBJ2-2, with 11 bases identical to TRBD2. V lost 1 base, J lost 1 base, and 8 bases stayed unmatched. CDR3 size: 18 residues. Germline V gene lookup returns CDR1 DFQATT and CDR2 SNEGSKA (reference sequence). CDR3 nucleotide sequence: TGCAGTGCTAGAGGGGAGCTGGGACTAGCGGTGAACACCGGGGAGCTGTTTTTT. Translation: CSARGELGLAVNTGELFF.

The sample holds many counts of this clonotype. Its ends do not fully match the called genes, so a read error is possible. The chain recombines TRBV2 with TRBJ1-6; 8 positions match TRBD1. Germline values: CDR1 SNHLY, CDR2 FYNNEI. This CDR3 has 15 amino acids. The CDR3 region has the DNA TGTGCCAGCAGGGAAGACAGGGGAGGAGGATCACCCCTCCACTTT. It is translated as CASREDRGGGSPLHF.

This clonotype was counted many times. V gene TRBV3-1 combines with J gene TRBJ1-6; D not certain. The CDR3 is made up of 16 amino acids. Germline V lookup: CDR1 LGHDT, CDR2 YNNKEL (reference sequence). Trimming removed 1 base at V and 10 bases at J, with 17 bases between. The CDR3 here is CASSQVGSRLGSPLHF. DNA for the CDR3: TGTGCCAGCAGCCAAGTCGGCAGTCGCCTGGGGTCACCCCTCCACTTT.

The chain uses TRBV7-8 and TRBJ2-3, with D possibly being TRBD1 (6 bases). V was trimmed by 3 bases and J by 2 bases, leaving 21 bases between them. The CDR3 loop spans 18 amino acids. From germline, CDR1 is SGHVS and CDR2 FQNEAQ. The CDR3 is CASSLAGATTYITDTQYF. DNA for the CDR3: TGTGCCAGCAGCTTGGCAGGGGCTACTACCTATATCACAGATACGCAGTATTTT.

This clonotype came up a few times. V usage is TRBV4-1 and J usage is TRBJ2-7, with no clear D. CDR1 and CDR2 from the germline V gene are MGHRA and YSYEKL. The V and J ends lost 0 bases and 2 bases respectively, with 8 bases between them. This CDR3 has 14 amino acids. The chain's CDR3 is CASSQERPPYEQYF. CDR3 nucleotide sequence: TGCGCCAGCAGCCAAGAGCGGCCTCCCTACGAGCAGTACTTC.

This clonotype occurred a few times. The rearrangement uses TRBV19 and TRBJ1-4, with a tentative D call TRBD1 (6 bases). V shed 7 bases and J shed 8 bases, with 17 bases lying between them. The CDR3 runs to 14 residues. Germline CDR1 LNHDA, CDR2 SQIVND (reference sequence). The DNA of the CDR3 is TGTGCCAGTATGGAGGGGGGTCTTCGAGAAAAACTGTTTTTT. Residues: CASMEGGLREKLFF. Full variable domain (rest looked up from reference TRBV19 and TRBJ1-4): DGGITQSPKYLFRKEGQNVTLSCEQNLNHDAMYWYRQDPGQGLRLIYYSQIVNDFQKGDIAEGYSVSREKKESFPLTVTSAQKNPTAFYLCASMEGGLREKLFFGSGTQLSVL.

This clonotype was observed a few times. CDR3 nucleotides: TGTGCCAGCTCACCACGGAGGACTAGCGGGACTTTGAGGGTTAACAATGAGCAGTTCTTC. Translation: CASSPRRTSGTLRVNNEQFF. The chain joins TRBV18 to TRBJ2-1; TRBD2 aligns across 12 bases. The V and J ends lost 1 base and 5 bases, in that order; junction bases with no gene match: 15. Germline CDR1 is KGHSH and CDR2 is LQKENI. The CDR3 loop spans 20 amino acids.

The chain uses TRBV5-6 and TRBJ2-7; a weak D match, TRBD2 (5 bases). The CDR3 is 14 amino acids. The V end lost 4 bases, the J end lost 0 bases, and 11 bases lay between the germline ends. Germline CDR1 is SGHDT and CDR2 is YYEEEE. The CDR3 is CASSPFGVSYEQYF. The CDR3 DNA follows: TGTGCCAGCAGCCCATTCGGGGTCTCCTACGAGCAGTACTTC.

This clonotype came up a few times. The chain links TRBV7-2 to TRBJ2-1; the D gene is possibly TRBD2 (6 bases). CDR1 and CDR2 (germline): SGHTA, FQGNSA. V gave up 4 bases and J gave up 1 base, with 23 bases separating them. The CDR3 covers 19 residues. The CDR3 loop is CASSSAGTQAPFSYNEQFF. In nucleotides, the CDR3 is TGTGCCAGCAGCTCCGCGGGGACCCAGGCACCCTTTTCCTACAATGAGCAGTTCTTC.

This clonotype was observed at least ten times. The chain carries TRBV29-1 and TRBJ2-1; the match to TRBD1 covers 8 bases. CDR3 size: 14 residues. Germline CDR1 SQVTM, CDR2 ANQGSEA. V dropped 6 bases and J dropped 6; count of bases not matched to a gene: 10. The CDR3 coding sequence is TGCAGCGTGGCCATGGACAGGGACAGCAATGAGCAGTTCTTC. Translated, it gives CSVAMDRDSNEQFF.

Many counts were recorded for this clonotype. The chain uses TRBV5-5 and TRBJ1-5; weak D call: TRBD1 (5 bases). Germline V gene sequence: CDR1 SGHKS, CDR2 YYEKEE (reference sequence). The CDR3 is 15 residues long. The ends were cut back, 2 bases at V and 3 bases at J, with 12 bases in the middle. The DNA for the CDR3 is TGTGCCAGCAGCTTAAGGGGCTCTGACAATCAGCCCCAGCATTTT. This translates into CASSLRGSDNQPQHF. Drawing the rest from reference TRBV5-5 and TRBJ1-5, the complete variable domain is DAGVTQSPTHLIKTRGQQVTLRCSPISGHKSVSWYQQVLGQGPQFIFQYYEKEERGRGNFPDRFSARQFPNYSSELNVNALLLGDSALYLCASSLRGSDNQPQHFGDGTRLSIL.

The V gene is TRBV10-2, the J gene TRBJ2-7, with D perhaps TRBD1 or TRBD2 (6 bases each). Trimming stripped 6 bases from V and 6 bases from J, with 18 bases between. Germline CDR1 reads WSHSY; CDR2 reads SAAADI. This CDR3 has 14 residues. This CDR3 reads CASSRERKGGEQYF. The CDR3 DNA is TGCGCCAGCAGCCGTGAAAGGAAGGGGGGCGAGCAGTACTTC.

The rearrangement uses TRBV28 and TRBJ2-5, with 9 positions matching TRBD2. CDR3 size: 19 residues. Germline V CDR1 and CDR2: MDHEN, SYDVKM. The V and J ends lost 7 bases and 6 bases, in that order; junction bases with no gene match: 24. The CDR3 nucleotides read TGTGCCAGCAACCCTGTAGCGGGAGCAAGCGCCTCAGATTCGAAGACCCAGTACTTC. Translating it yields CASNPVAGASASDSKTQYF.

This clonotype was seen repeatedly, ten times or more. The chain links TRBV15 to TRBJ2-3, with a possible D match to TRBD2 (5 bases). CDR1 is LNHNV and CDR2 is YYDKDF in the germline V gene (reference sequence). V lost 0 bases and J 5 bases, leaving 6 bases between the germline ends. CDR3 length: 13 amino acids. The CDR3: CATSRDEGDTQYF. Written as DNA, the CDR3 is TGTGCCACCAGCAGAGATGAGGGAGATACGCAGTATTTT.